What follows are 23 T cell receptor beta chains derived from one specimen sequenced in a study of identifying expanded T cells in peripheral blood. The table came from immunoSEQ multiplex PCR; TCRdb's copy has only in-frame clones and leaves some out. The sample holds about 100,000 clones, over 70% seen once. The specimen was blood. The receptor source for this set is a person aged 18 to 75 in good health.

This clone came up once. V is TRBV7-2 and J is TRBJ2-5; D is unclear. Trimming pared 3 bases from V and 2 bases from J, leaving 16 bases between. The CDR3 loop spans 16 amino acids. Germline CDR1 SGHTA, CDR2 FQGNSA. As DNA, the CDR3 is TGTGCCAGCAGCTTCCGGGCCCCTCCTGCGCAAGAGACCCAGTACTTC. It encodes CASSFRAPPAQETQYF.

V and J are TRBV7-3 and TRBJ1-1; 11 nucleotides agree with TRBD1. Unmatched junction bases numbered 3, after V lost 2 bases and J lost 4 bases. There are 15 residues in the CDR3. Germline CDR1 SGHTA, CDR2 FQGTGA. CDR3 protein: CASSLYGTGGTEAFF. The CDR3 DNA sequence: TGTGCCAGCAGCTTATATGGGACAGGGGGCACTGAAGCTTTCTTT.

In its sample, this clone was seen a few times. The chain links TRBV27 to TRBJ2-7; 12 bases align to TRBD2. Trimming took 5 bases from V and 6 from J; bases not matched to a gene: 5. CDR1 and CDR2 (germline): MNHEY, SMNVEV (reference sequence). The CDR3 extends over 14 amino acids. The CDR3 here is CASSLGLAGFEQYF. CDR3 in DNA: TGTGCCAGCAGTCTGGGACTAGCGGGTTTCGAGCAGTACTTC.

The V call is TRBV30, the J call TRBJ2-2, with TRBD2 as a possible D gene (6 bases). This CDR3 spans 11 amino acids. The germline V and J ends were trimmed by 5 bases and 10 bases, with 11 bases remaining between them. In germline, CDR1 is GTSNPN, CDR2 SVGIG (reference sequence). The CDR3 coding sequence is TGTGCCTGGGGAGGGTGGGAGGAGCTGTTTTTT. Encoded protein: CAWGGWEELFF.

CDR3 sequence: CASSVGIYNEQFF. DNA of the CDR3: TGCGCCAGCAGTGTGGGAATCTACAATGAGCAGTTCTTC. This chain links TRBV10-2 with TRBJ2-1; D call uncertain. The CDR3 consists of 13 residues. Germline-derived CDR1 and CDR2 are WSHSY and SAAADI. The V and J ends lost 4 bases and 3 bases respectively, with 7 bases between them.

The count of this clone is one. V usage is TRBV4-2 and J usage is TRBJ2-2; D unclear. Germline V CDR1 and CDR2: LGHNA, YNFKEQ. This CDR3 spans 15 amino acids. The V end was cut by 1 base, the J end by 2 bases, with 8 bases between. In nucleotides, the CDR3 is TGTGCCAGCAGCCAAGGTGGCACTAACACCGGGGAGCTGTTTTTT. Translating gives CASSQGGTNTGELFF.

This rearrangement joins TRBV2 to TRBJ1-1; no reliable D call. The CDR3 is 13 residues long. The germline V and J ends were trimmed by 7 bases and 1 base, with 10 bases remaining between them. Per the germline V gene, CDR1 is SNHLY and CDR2 is FYNNEI. CDR3 amino acids: CASMRTENTEAFF. The CDR3 DNA follows: TGTGCCAGCATGAGAACGGAGAACACTGAAGCTTTCTTT.

The gene calls are TRBV6-6 and TRBJ2-2; D may be TRBD2 (5 bases). The CDR3 is made up of 14 amino acids. CDR1 is MNHNY, CDR2 SVGAGI, per germline (reference sequence). Trimming cost V 7 bases and J 1 base, with 10 bases left between them. DNA for the CDR3: TGTGCCAGCAACGGGGATTGGAACACCGGGGAGCTGTTTTTT. Translating gives CASNGDWNTGELFF.

This chain links TRBV19 with TRBJ1-1, with D tentatively TRBD1 (6 bases). Germline V lookup: CDR1 LNHDA, CDR2 SQIVND (reference sequence). This CDR3 comprises 19 residues. The V and J ends lost 4 bases and 8 bases respectively, with 32 bases between them. The CDR3 reads CASSTHLPLLDRGAREAFF. The CDR3 DNA sequence: TGTGCCAGTAGTACTCACCTTCCCCTTCTGGACAGAGGGGCCAGAGAAGCTTTCTTT. Full variable domain (remainder filled in from reference TRBV19 and TRBJ1-1): DGGITQSPKYLFRKEGQNVTLSCEQNLNHDAMYWYRQDPGQGLRLIYYSQIVNDFQKGDIAEGYSVSREKKESFPLTVTSAQKNPTAFYLCASSTHLPLLDRGAREAFFGQGTRLTVV.

The chain is built from TRBV6-6 and TRBJ1-3, with D perhaps TRBD1 (5 bases). This CDR3 is built from 16 residues. Germline loops: CDR1 MNHNY, CDR2 SVGAGI (reference sequence). Trimming shortened V by 2 bases and J by 0 bases, and 11 bases separated the two germline ends. CDR3 loop: CASSYGTDYSGNTIYF. The DNA for the CDR3 is TGTGCCAGCAGTTACGGGACGGATTACTCTGGAAACACCATATATTTT.

The chain has TRBV2 and TRBJ2-5; 7 bases are a match to TRBD1. The germline CDR1 and CDR2 sequences are SNHLY and FYNNEI. V gave up 9 bases and J gave up 3 bases; unmatched junction bases: 4. There are 12 residues in the CDR3. The CDR3 DNA follows: TGTGCCAGTAACAGGGGTGAAGAGACCCAGTACTTC. The encoded protein is CASNRGEETQYF.

The chain couples TRBV11-2 to TRBJ2-5; TRBD2 agrees at 7 bases. The CDR3 runs 16 residues. CDR1 and CDR2 (germline): SGHAT, FQNNGV. The trim removed 6 bases at V and 5 bases at J, leaving 15 bases unmatched. CDR3 nucleotide sequence: TGTGCCAGCAGTTCAGGGACTGGGGGGGGTCGCGAGACCCAGTACTTC. Translated: CASSSGTGGGRETQYF.

The chain couples TRBV19 to TRBJ1-1, with D uncertain. In germline, CDR1 is LNHDA, CDR2 SQIVND (reference sequence). The germline V and J ends were trimmed by 6 bases and 1 base, with 18 bases remaining between them. CDR3 length: 16 residues. The CDR3 region is CASSASFYTGNTEAFF. The DNA of the CDR3 is TGTGCCAGTAGCGCATCCTTCTATACCGGGAACACTGAAGCTTTCTTT.

The count of this clone is one. The chain recombines TRBV30 with TRBJ2-1, with D perhaps TRBD2 (6 bases). This CDR3 has 11 amino acids. Trimming took 2 bases from V and 10 from J, leaving 9 bases between them. CDR1 is GTSNPN and CDR2 is SVGIG in the germline V gene (reference sequence). The CDR3 DNA sequence: TGTGCCTGGAGTTTACTAGCAGAGCAGTTCTTC. Protein sequence: CAWSLLAEQFF.

V usage is TRBV6-1 and J usage is TRBJ2-7; D is perhaps TRBD1 (6 bases). The CDR3 contains 15 residues. Trimming stripped 8 bases from V and 3 bases from J, with 20 bases between. Germline values: CDR1 MNHNS, CDR2 SASEGT. The CDR3 DNA follows: TGTGCCAGCCTCAGTAGATCGGGACACCTCTACGAGCAGTACTTC. Translated, it gives CASLSRSGHLYEQYF.

The chain employs TRBV2 and TRBJ1-4, with D possibly TRBD1 on 6 matching bases. Trimming stripped 2 bases from V and 8 bases from J, with 18 bases between. This CDR3 spans 16 amino acids. CDR1 and CDR2 (germline): SNHLY, FYNNEI. The chain's CDR3 is CASSEYRDPRSEKLFF. In nucleotides, the CDR3 is TGTGCCAGCAGTGAATACAGGGACCCTCGTTCCGAAAAACTGTTTTTT.

The V and J genes are TRBV19 and TRBJ2-5, with 10 bases identical to TRBD2. Per the germline V gene, CDR1 is LNHDA and CDR2 is SQIVND (reference sequence). Trimming cost V 6 bases and J 5 bases; bases outside gene matches: 9. The CDR3 length is 15 residues. Here the CDR3 DNA reads TGTGCCAGTAGGAAGCGGGAGGGCTCTAGGGAGACCCAGTACTTC. It yields the protein CASRKREGSRETQYF.

This clone was seen a single time. The gene calls are TRBV30 and TRBJ1-1; D is unresolved. The CDR3 is 13 amino acids. V was cut by 2 bases and J by 1 base, with 8 bases left in between. The germline V gene encodes CDR1 GTSNPN and CDR2 SVGIG (reference sequence). The CDR3 DNA reads as TGTGCCTGGAGTTTCTCTCGGAACACTGAAGCTTTCTTT. Encoded protein: CAWSFSRNTEAFF.

This chain uses TRBV7-8 with TRBJ2-7; D not certain. The V and J ends lost 2 bases and 3 bases respectively, with 2 bases between them. The CDR3 is made up of 11 amino acids. In germline, CDR1 is SGHVS, CDR2 FQNEAQ. For the CDR3, the DNA is TGTGCCAGCAGCTTATACTACGAGCAGTACTTC. Translated: CASSLYYEQYF. Full variable domain (rest looked up from reference TRBV7-8 and TRBJ2-7): GAGVSQSPRYKVAKRGQDVALRCDPISGHVSLFWYQQALGQGPEFLTYFQNEAQLDKSGLPSDRFFAERPEGSVSTLKIQRTQQEDSAVYLCASSLYYEQYFGPGTRLTVT.

The V gene is TRBV5-1, the J gene TRBJ2-7; TRBD1 is a possible D gene (5 bases). Germline V CDR1 and CDR2: SGHRS, YFSETQ. Deletions cut 0 bases from V and 3 bases from J, with 10 bases between. CDR3 size: 14 residues. DNA for the CDR3: TGCGCCAGCAGCTTGGCCAGGGCTTACTACGAGCAGTACTTC. This sequence encodes CASSLARAYYEQYF.

This rearrangement joins TRBV5-1 to TRBJ2-1; D gene unclear. The CDR3 sequence is 11 residues long. Trimming left V 4 bases short and J 4 bases short, with 3 bases between. CDR1 is SGHRS, CDR2 YFSETQ, per germline. In DNA, the CDR3 is TGCGCCAGCAGCCTGTACAATGAGCAGTTCTTC. Residues: CASSLYNEQFF.

This clone has just a few counts. CDR3 DNA sequence: TGTGCCTGGAGCGGTTGGACTGAAGCTTTCTTT. This codes for CAWSGWTEAFF. This chain uses TRBV30 with TRBJ1-1; D is undetermined. With 3 bases removed from V and 5 bases from J, the gap between germline ends came to 7 bases. The CDR3 spans 11 residues. Germline CDR1 reads GTSNPN; CDR2 reads SVGIG (reference sequence).

The gene calls are TRBV6-5 and TRBJ1-1; D not resolved. Trimming left V 0 bases short and J 2 bases short, with 13 bases between. The germline V gene has CDR1 MNHEY and CDR2 SVGAGI. This CDR3 comprises 16 residues. The CDR3 coding sequence is TGTGCCAGCAGTTACTCACCTGGAGCCAGAAACACTGAAGCTTTCTTT. Translated: CASSYSPGARNTEAFF.